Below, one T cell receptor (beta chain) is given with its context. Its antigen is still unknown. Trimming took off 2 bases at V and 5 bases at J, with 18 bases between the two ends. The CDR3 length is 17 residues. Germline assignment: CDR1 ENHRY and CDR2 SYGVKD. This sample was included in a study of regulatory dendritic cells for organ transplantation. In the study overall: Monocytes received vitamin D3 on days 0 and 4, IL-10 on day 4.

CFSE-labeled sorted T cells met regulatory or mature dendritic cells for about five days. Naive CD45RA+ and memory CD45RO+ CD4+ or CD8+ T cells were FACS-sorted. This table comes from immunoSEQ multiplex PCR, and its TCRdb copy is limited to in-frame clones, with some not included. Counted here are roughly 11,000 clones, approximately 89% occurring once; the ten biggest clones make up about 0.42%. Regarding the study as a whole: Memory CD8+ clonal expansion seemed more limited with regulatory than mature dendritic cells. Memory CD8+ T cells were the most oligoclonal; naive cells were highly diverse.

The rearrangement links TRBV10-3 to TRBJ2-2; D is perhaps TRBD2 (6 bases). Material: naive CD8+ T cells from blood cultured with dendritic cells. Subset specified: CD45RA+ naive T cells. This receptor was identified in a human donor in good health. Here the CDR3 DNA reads TGTGCCATCAGTGAGGGCGTGTGGGGGAGGTCGACCGGGGAGCTGTTTTTT. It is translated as CAISEGVWGRSTGELFF.